Shown below are 25 T cell receptor beta chains from a single sample sequenced in a study of T cells after yellow fever vaccination. TCRdb re-called the 5' RACE reads through MiXCR, storing one row per CDR3 protein. Here the sample spans approximately 510,000 distinct CDR3 sequences, 20% to 25% being singletons. Here the sequenced sample was PBMCs, taken around 3 weeks after the first yellow fever vaccination. The receptors originated from a man younger than 30 who received the YFV17D yellow fever vaccine.

A few counts support this clonotype. This chain links TRBV7-2 with TRBJ1-2, with D maybe TRBD1 (6 bases). The CDR3 spans 15 residues. Per the germline V gene, CDR1 is SGHTA and CDR2 is FQGNSA. Trimming took 0 bases from V and 2 from J, leaving 10 bases between them. The CDR3 nucleotides are TGTGCCAGCAGCTTAGCGTCAGGGGAAAACTATGGCTACACCTTC. Amino acids: CASSLASGENYGYTF.

The V call is TRBV14, the J call TRBJ2-1; TRBD1 aligns across 9 bases. The CDR3 spans 15 residues. The germline V gene has CDR1 SGHDN and CDR2 FVKESK. The ends lost 4 bases at V and 0 bases at J; junction bases unmatched: 1. CDR3 in DNA: TGTGCCAGCAGCCTACAGGGGGCCTCCTACAATGAGCAGTTCTTC. Its translation is CASSLQGASYNEQFF.

The chain recombines TRBV12-3 or TRBV12-4 with TRBJ2-1, with TRBD1 as a possible D gene (5 bases). There are 17 residues in the CDR3. V shed 6 bases and J shed 5 bases, with 23 bases lying between them. CDR3 amino acids: CASSPHTAETVNNEQFF. The DNA for the CDR3 is TGTGCCAGCAGCCCACACACGGCCGAGACAGTTAACAATGAGCAGTTCTTC.

The V gene is TRBV12-3 or TRBV12-4, the J gene TRBJ1-6; maybe TRBD1 (6 bases). V lost 6 bases and J 9 bases, leaving 15 bases between the germline ends. This CDR3 is 14 amino acids long. The CDR3 DNA reads as TGTGCCAGCAGCTTCCAGACAGGTACTTCACCCCTCCACTTT. This encodes CASSFQTGTSPLHF.

V and J are TRBV5-4 and TRBJ2-3, with TRBD2 matching 9 bases. V dropped 4 bases and J dropped 4; count of bases not matched to a gene: 7. CDR3 length: 15 residues. Germline V CDR1 and CDR2: SGHNT, YYREEE (reference sequence). CDR3 nucleotide sequence: TGTGCCAGCAGCCTGGGACTAGCAACGGCAGATACGCAGTATTTT. Translating it yields CASSLGLATADTQYF.

V gene TRBV5-1 combines with J gene TRBJ2-2; D gene unclear. Trimming shortened V by 3 bases and J by 4 bases, and 10 bases separated the two germline ends. Germline CDR1 and CDR2: SGHRS and YFSETQ. There are 14 residues in the CDR3. CDR3 bases: TGCGCCAGCAGCTACCTGATATCCACCGGGGAGCTGTTTTTT. It encodes CASSYLISTGELFF.

This chain joins TRBV4-1 and TRBJ1-5; the D gene is possibly TRBD1 (6 bases). From germline, CDR1 is MGHRA and CDR2 YSYEKL. There are 14 residues in the CDR3. Trimming took off 3 bases at V and 2 bases at J, with 8 bases between the two ends. The CDR3 protein is CASSHWTGNQPQHF. In DNA form, the CDR3 reads TGCGCCAGCAGCCACTGGACAGGCAATCAGCCCCAGCATTTT.

J is TRBJ1-2 and V is TRBV12-3 or TRBV12-4, with 9 nucleotides matching TRBD1. V gave up 5 bases and J gave up 5 bases; unmatched junction bases: 9. CDR3 length: 15 residues. Here the CDR3 reads CASSDVGQGFYGYTF. The DNA for the CDR3 is TGTGCCAGCAGTGACGTGGGACAGGGATTTTATGGCTACACCTTC.

The rearrangement uses TRBV11-2 and TRBJ2-7; D remains unclear. V dropped 2 bases and J dropped 2 bases, with 7 bases sitting between them. CDR1 and CDR2 from the germline V gene are SGHAT and FQNNGV. CDR3 length: 13 amino acids. The CDR3 sequence: CASSLNSAYEQYV. Here the CDR3 DNA reads TGTGCCAGCAGCTTAAACAGCGCCTACGAGCAGTACGTC.

The chain uses TRBV6-2 or TRBV6-3 and TRBJ2-7; possibly TRBD1 or TRBD2 for D (5 bases each). Germline V gene lookup returns CDR1 MNHEY and CDR2 SVGEGT. The germline V and J ends were trimmed by 4 bases and 7 bases, with 14 bases remaining between them. The CDR3 is 13 residues long. The CDR3 loop reads CASSFWGGGEQYV. The CDR3 DNA reads TGTGCCAGCAGTTTCTGGGGTGGGGGTGAGCAGTACGTC.

The chain carries TRBV11-2 and TRBJ2-1, with 8 nucleotides matching TRBD2. The CDR3 covers 18 residues. Germline V CDR1 and CDR2: SGHAT, FQNNGV. Germline trimming cut 2 bases from V and 1 base from J; bases unmatched to any gene: 10. Here the CDR3 reads CASSLSSWTSRSYNEQFF. DNA for the CDR3: TGTGCCAGCAGCTTAAGTTCGTGGACTAGCAGATCCTACAATGAGCAGTTCTTC.

Written as DNA, the CDR3 is TGCGCCAGCAGCCCCGAGACTAGCGGGATAAATACGCAGTATTTT. Protein: CASSPETSGINTQYF. V is TRBV5-1 and J is TRBJ2-3; 11 nucleotides match TRBD2. CDR3 length equals 15 residues. Germline values: CDR1 SGHRS, CDR2 YFSETQ. Germline trimming cut 4 bases from V and 7 bases from J; bases unmatched to any gene: 8.

This clonotype occurred a few times. The rearrangement uses TRBV27 and TRBJ2-1, with D perhaps matching TRBD1 (5 bases). This CDR3 has 15 amino acids. V lost 3 bases to trimming and J lost 6 bases, with 15 bases between them. Germline assignment: CDR1 MNHEY and CDR2 SMNVEV (reference sequence). The CDR3 DNA reads TGTGCCAGCAGTTTGGGATACAGGACCCCCAATGAGCAGTTCTTC. Its translation is CASSLGYRTPNEQFF.

At least ten counts were recorded for this clonotype. The V and J genes are TRBV12-3 or TRBV12-4 and TRBJ2-2, with a weak D call TRBD2 (5 bases). The CDR3 has 13 amino acids. Trimming took off 6 bases at V and 1 base at J, with 6 bases between the two ends. The chain's CDR3 is CASSEGNTGELFF. The CDR3 DNA reads as TGTGCCAGCAGCGAGGGGAACACCGGGGAGCTGTTTTTT.

This clonotype has a handful of counts. J is TRBJ2-3 and V is TRBV5-1, with 9 nucleotides matching TRBD2. The ends lost 4 bases at V and 5 bases at J; junction bases unmatched: 8. The CDR3 spans 15 residues. Germline CDR1 reads SGHRS; CDR2 reads YFSETQ. In DNA form, the CDR3 reads TGCGCCAGCAGCCCAGGGACTAGCTTTGGAGATACGCAGTATTTT. It is translated as CASSPGTSFGDTQYF.

The chain combines TRBV7-2 with TRBJ1-1; D uncertain. The germline V gene has CDR1 SGHTA and CDR2 FQGNSA. The CDR3 has 14 amino acids. Trimming removed 1 base from V and 2 bases from J, with 8 bases in between. CDR3 protein: CASSLGGFNTEAFF. The CDR3 coding sequence is TGTGCCAGCAGCTTAGGTGGCTTTAACACTGAAGCTTTCTTT.

In its sample, this clonotype was seen a few times. V is TRBV7-2 and J is TRBJ1-2; D possibly corresponds to TRBD1 (5 bases). V lost 1 base and J lost 8, with 8 bases in between. There are 12 residues in the CDR3. Germline values: CDR1 SGHTA, CDR2 FQGNSA. DNA for the CDR3: TGTGCCAGCAGCTTAGTTGGGGGGGGCTACACCTTC. Encoded protein: CASSLVGGGYTF.

Concerning this clonotype: This may stem from a read error, because a much larger clone lies one nucleotide away. The rearrangement joins TRBV3-1 to TRBJ2-4; the D call may be TRBD1 or TRBD2 (6 bases each). Trimming left V 4 bases short and J 1 base short, with 14 bases between. From germline, CDR1 is LGHDT and CDR2 YNNKEL (reference sequence). The CDR3 runs 16 residues. The CDR3 protein is CASSPTRGGAKNIQYF. As DNA, the CDR3 is TGTGCCAGCAGCCCGACTAGAGGGGGGGCCAAAAACATTCAGTACTTC.

A few counts support this clonotype. V and J are TRBV6-2 or TRBV6-3 and TRBJ2-7, with D maybe TRBD2 (6 bases). V lost 2 bases to trimming and J lost 2 bases, with 22 bases between them. Germline V gives CDR1 MNHEY, CDR2 SVGEGT. The CDR3 runs 18 residues. This CDR3 is CASSYPPGRRSLPYEQYV. CDR3 DNA sequence: TGTGCCAGCAGTTACCCACCGGGGAGGCGGTCCCTTCCCTACGAGCAGTACGTC.

This clonotype was picked up a small number of times. The chain employs TRBV7-3 and TRBJ2-3; maybe TRBD2 (6 bases). V was clipped by 3 bases and J by 5 bases, with 15 bases between them. The CDR3 runs to 15 residues. The germline gives CDR1 SGHTA, CDR2 FQGTGA. The DNA of the CDR3 is TGTGCCAGCAGCTTGGTGGGGGGTGGTTTAGATACGCAGTATTTT. Protein: CASSLVGGGLDTQYF.

This clonotype was seen more than once but under ten times. The rearrangement joins TRBV29-1 to TRBJ2-4, with TRBD1 matching 9 bases. In germline, CDR1 is SQVTM, CDR2 ANQGSEA. V trimming: 0 bases; J trimming: 12 bases; junction bases outside the gene matches: 0. The CDR3 covers 11 residues. The CDR3 sequence: CSVEEGQGQYF. For the CDR3, the DNA is TGCAGCGTTGAAGAGGGACAGGGTCAGTACTTC.

The chain is built from TRBV7-2 and TRBJ2-7; D may be TRBD1 or TRBD2 (5 bases each). CDR1 SGHTA and CDR2 FQGNSA come from the germline V gene. V gave up 4 bases and J gave up 3 bases, with 10 bases separating them. This CDR3 contains 13 residues. The CDR3 loop is CASSWDEFYEQYF. CDR3 in DNA: TGTGCCAGCAGCTGGGACGAGTTCTACGAGCAGTACTTC.

In its sample, this clonotype was seen a few times. The chain has TRBV5-1 and TRBJ2-2; D unresolved. Germline V CDR1 and CDR2: SGHRS, YFSETQ. This CDR3 has 11 residues. Trimming pared 3 bases from V and 7 bases from J, leaving 4 bases between. CDR3 protein: CASSSLGELFF. DNA for the CDR3: TGCGCCAGCAGCTCCCTCGGGGAGCTGTTTTTT. The full variable domain, in which reference TRBV5-1 and TRBJ2-2 provide the parts outside the CDR3, is KAGVTQTPRYLIKTRGQQVTLSCSPISGHRSVSWYQQTPGQGLQFLFEYFSETQRNKGNFPGRFSGRQFSNSRSEMNVSTLELGDSALYLCASSSLGELFFGEGSRLTVL.

This clonotype has more than one count but fewer than ten. CDR3 amino acids: CASRAGLTEAFF. In DNA, the CDR3 is TGTGCCAGTAGAGCGGGGCTTACTGAAGCTTTCTTT. V usage is TRBV12-3 or TRBV12-4 and J usage is TRBJ1-1; D might be TRBD1 (5 bases). The CDR3 length is 12 residues. V lost 9 bases and J lost 5, with 13 bases in between.

This clonotype came up a few times. The chain links TRBV20-1 to TRBJ2-5, with 7 bases aligning to TRBD2. The CDR3 totals 14 residues. Per germline, CDR1 DFQATT and CDR2 SNEGSKA (reference sequence). Losses at the gene ends were 1 base for V and 5 bases for J; bases not matched to a gene: 7. CDR3 in DNA: TGCAGTGCTAGAGCCCAAGCGGGGAGTGAGACCCAGTACTTC. Its translation is CSARAQAGSETQYF.